This T cell receptor beta chain is drawn from a study of blood T cell repertoires in COVID-19. Study-level background: Donors in the United States, Italy and Spain gave samples during acute or convalescent COVID-19.

As originally analysed: Amplification with reference gene primers provided the estimates of nucleated cell counts. Only in-frame clones appear in the TCRdb table, and some are missing; sequencing was by immunoSEQ multiplex PCR. The V and J calls and clone size were taken over from that table, and D and trimming were inferred from the DNA. The top ten hold around 5.5% of the sample, which has roughly 230,000 clones, 83% seen once. CDR1 is SGHNT and CDR2 is YYREEE in the germline V gene (reference sequence). This CDR3 spans 14 amino acids. The V segment lost 1 base and the J segment 5 bases; nucleotides outside the gene matches: 2. This clone was recorded a few times.

The chain combines TRBV5-4 with TRBJ2-7; 11 nucleotides line up with TRBD2. This TCR was sampled from a human donor in a cohort sampled during active COVID-19. The sequencing input was peripheral blood. Here the CDR3 DNA reads TGTGCCAGCAGCTTGTTAGCGGGGGGGAACGAGCAGTACTTC. This gives the protein CASSLLAGGNEQYF. The full variable domain, in which reference TRBV5-4 and TRBJ2-7 provide the parts outside the CDR3, is ETGVTQSPTHLIKTRGQQVTLRCSSQSGHNTVSWYQQALGQGPQFIFQYYREEENGRGNFPPRFSGLQFPNYSSELNVNALELDDSALYLCASSLLAGGNEQYFGPGTRLTVT.